The TCR beta chain described here comes from a study of T cells in Graves' hyperthyroidism and ophthalmopathy. Background on the study: Peripheral blood samples were taken at initial diagnosis, prior to any treatment. General observations from the study: Most expanded thyroid clonotypes above 0.001 also appeared in blood. The model anticipated ophthalmopathy a median about six months pre-onset.

RNA transcripts served as the template for amplifying TCR beta CDR3 regions. A set of HTBI primers served as the primers for a first-round RT-PCR of the TCR CDR3. From the multiplex PCR reads, TCRdb called clonotypes with MiXCR, one entry per CDR3 protein. The sample contains hundreds of thousands of distinct CDR3 sequences, about 15% of which appear only once. This clonotype occurred once. What it binds is not known. Individuals with ophthalmopathy presented a Clinical Activity Score of at least 3, a NOSPECS grade of at least 4 and a duration under 3 months. This CDR3 is 13 amino acids long. The germline CDR1 and CDR2 sequences are MGHDK and SYGVNS. The ends were cut back, 8 bases at V and 0 bases at J, with 10 bases in the middle.

The specimen was blood. This receptor was identified in a woman aged 40 to 55 with Graves' ophthalmopathy. V usage is TRBV25-1 and J usage is TRBJ1-1; TRBD1 might be the D (5 bases). DNA for the CDR3: TGTGCCAGCGCAGGGCGGATGAACACTGAAGCTTTCTTT. Translation gives CASAGRMNTEAFF. Based on the CDR3 plus reference TRBV25-1 and TRBJ1-1, the full variable domain is EADIYQTPRYLVIGTGKKITLECSQTMGHDKMYWYQQDPGMELHLIHYSYGVNSTEKGDLSSESTVSRIRTEHFPLTLESARPSHTSQYLCASAGRMNTEAFFGQGTRLTVV.